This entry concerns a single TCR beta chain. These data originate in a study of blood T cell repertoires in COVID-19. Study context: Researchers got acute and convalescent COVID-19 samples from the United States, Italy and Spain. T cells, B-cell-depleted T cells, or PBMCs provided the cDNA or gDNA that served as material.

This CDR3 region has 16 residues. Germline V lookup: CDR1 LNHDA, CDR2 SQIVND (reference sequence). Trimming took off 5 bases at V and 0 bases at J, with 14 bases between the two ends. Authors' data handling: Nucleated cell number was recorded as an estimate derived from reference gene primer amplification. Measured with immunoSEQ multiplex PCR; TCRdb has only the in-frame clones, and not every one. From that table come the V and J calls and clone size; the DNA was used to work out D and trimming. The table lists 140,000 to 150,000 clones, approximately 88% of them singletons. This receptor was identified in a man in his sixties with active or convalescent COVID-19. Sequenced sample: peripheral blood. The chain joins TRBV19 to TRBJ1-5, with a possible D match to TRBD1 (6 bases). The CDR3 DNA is TGTGCCAGTAGTTCAAGGACAGATTTTAGCAATCAGCCCCAGCATTTT. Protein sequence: CASSSRTDFSNQPQHF. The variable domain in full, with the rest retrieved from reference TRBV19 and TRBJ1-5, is DGGITQSPKYLFRKEGQNVTLSCEQNLNHDAMYWYRQDPGQGLRLIYYSQIVNDFQKGDIAEGYSVSREKKESFPLTVTSAQKNPTAFYLCASSSRTDFSNQPQHFGDGTRLSIL.